A selection of T cell receptor beta chains follows, all from one sample in a study of CD8+ T cells in alopecia areata. Some clones are missing from TCRdb's copy, which holds only in-frame ones; the method was immunoSEQ multiplex PCR. The table shows fewer than 200,000 clones, with approximately 59% occurring only once. This material consisted of CD4+ T cells sorted from blood, taken at week 0. The receptors here all came from a human donor with alopecia areata. CDR3s include the opening cysteine and the closing phenylalanine or tryptophan. Clone size is shown for a subset of rows, as once, few, many or a class of expanded clone.

NA | TRBV11-3 | 13 | CASSSGQGYGYTF
NA | TRBV5-1 | 15 | CASSLSPAESETQYF
NA | TRBV10-3 | 15 | CAISPDRGGNQPQHF
NA | TRBV29-1 | 13 | CSVGQGGGYEQYF
few | TRBV7-9 | 14 | CASSSGQGNSPLHF
few | TRBV4-1 | 14 | CASSLIDRDPEAFF
few | TRBV5-6 | 15 | CASSLQAPYQETQYF
NA | TRBV6-1 | 14 | CASSRTGSNQPQHF
NA | TRBV29-1 | 13 | CSSSGRLGTEAFF
NA | TRBV7-2 | 16 | CASSLDARDFSQPQHF
NA | TRBV5-1 | 16 | CASSPGGTAAKNIQYF
few | TRBV2 | 14 | CATRANALNTEAFF
NA | TRBV30 | 20 | CAWSTAPGQGAFSYNSPLHF
NA | TRBV25-1 | 16 | CASSPRQGSGANVLTF
NA | TRBV4-2 | 15 | CASSLDSSNNSPLHF
NA | TRBV9 | 14 | CASSASSSTDTQYF